The source of this TCR beta chain is a study of shared clonotypes between healthy human individuals. Overall study context: CD4 naive and memory got three plates each, CD8 naive two, CD8 memory one.

Only in-frame clones appear in the TCRdb table, and some are missing; sequencing was by immunoSEQ multiplex PCR. The sample contains millions of clones, around nine tenths of which appear only once. Study-wide points: Among donors, clonotype sharing was expected to be affected by sequencing depth. Several donors shared about 4.8% of their naive CD4 clonotypes. Although depth was large, rarefaction showed that sequencing of the sorted subsets was incomplete.

In regard to this clone: Antigen specificity is unknown.

This TCR was recovered from a man younger than 35 in good health. The sequenced sample consisted of naive CD4+ T cells sorted from blood. Subset here: CD45RA+ positively selected.

This chain's CDR3 is CASGRGYEQFF. The CDR3 bases are TGTGCCAGTGGTAGGGGATATGAGCAGTTCTTC. V and J are TRBV5-8 and TRBJ2-1; the D gene is possibly TRBD1 (5 bases). The germline V gene encodes CDR1 SGHTS and CDR2 YDEGEE. Trimming took 8 bases from V and 8 from J, leaving 11 bases between them. This CDR3 comprises 11 residues.